Shown below are 23 T cell receptor beta chains from a single sample sequenced in a study of cytomegalovirus exposure and HLA in healthy donors. The assay was immunoSEQ multiplex PCR, and TCRdb's table has in-frame clones only and misses some. This sample carries some 200,000 clones, roughly four fifths of them seen once, and the ten largest clones take around 2.8%. The sequenced sample consisted of PBMCs. These receptors were taken from a woman aged 18-29 years in good health and CMV-seropositive.

V usage is TRBV5-4 and J usage is TRBJ2-5; D possibly corresponds to TRBD2 (5 bases). CDR3 length equals 17 residues. The V end lost 4 bases, the J end lost 0 bases, and 19 bases lay between the germline ends. The germline gives CDR1 SGHNT, CDR2 YYREEE (reference sequence). CDR3 sequence (DNA): TGTGCCAGCAGCCCGGGGTCACCGGCGTACTACCAAGAGACCCAGTACTTC. Amino acid sequence: CASSPGSPAYYQETQYF.

In its sample, this clone was seen a few times. This chain connects TRBV9 to TRBJ2-7; 10 positions agree with TRBD2. This CDR3 region has 15 residues. V was pared by 0 bases and J by 4 bases, with 4 bases of the junction left unmatched. Germline CDR1 reads SGDLS; CDR2 reads YYNGEE. CDR3 nucleotide sequence: TGTGCCAGCAGCGTAGATCCTAGCGGGAGTTACGAGCAGTACTTC. Translated, it gives CASSVDPSGSYEQYF.

The V and J genes are TRBV28 and TRBJ2-3; 9 bases fit TRBD2. In germline, CDR1 is MDHEN, CDR2 SYDVKM. V gave up 7 bases and J gave up 2 bases; unmatched junction bases: 10. The CDR3 has 16 residues. This CDR3 is CASMREAGGFTDTQYF. CDR3 nucleotides: TGTGCCAGCATGCGGGAAGCGGGGGGCTTCACAGATACGCAGTATTTT.

The chain joins TRBV11-2 to TRBJ2-1; TRBD2 matches 8 bases. The CDR3 covers 16 residues. Trimming at V came to 5 bases and at J to 4 bases, leaving 10 bases not matched to a gene. Germline lookup yields CDR1 SGHAT and CDR2 FQNNGV. CDR3 bases: TGTGCCAGCAGCCCCCGTCGGGGGGGCGCATACAATGAGCAGTTCTTC. Translated: CASSPRRGGAYNEQFF.

The CDR3 loop is CSVGWGEKAFF. For the CDR3, the DNA is TGCAGCGTTGGTTGGGGAGAGAAAGCTTTCTTT. The chain employs TRBV29-1 and TRBJ1-1; no clear D gene. The CDR3 consists of 11 residues. Trimming took off 4 bases at V and 9 bases at J, with 12 bases between the two ends. Per germline, CDR1 SQVTM and CDR2 ANQGSEA.

This rearrangement joins TRBV7-2 to TRBJ2-1; tentatively, D is TRBD2 (6 bases). Germline V CDR1 and CDR2: SGHTA, FQGNSA. V was pared by 5 bases and J by 7 bases, with 12 bases between. This CDR3 contains 13 residues. The CDR3 region has the DNA TGTGCCAGCAGCGGTAGCGGCAGTAATGAGCAGTTCTTC. As protein: CASSGSGSNEQFF.

The V call is TRBV5-1, the J call TRBJ2-1; TRBD2 matches 14 bases. Germline V gene lookup returns CDR1 SGHRS and CDR2 YFSETQ. This CDR3 region has 18 residues. The junction had 7 bases not matched to a gene; V was cut back by 2 bases and J by 3 bases. CDR3 sequence reads: CASSLRLAGGLLYNEQFF. Written as DNA, the CDR3 is TGCGCCAGCAGCTTACGACTAGCGGGGGGGCTTCTCTACAATGAGCAGTTCTTC.

The gene calls are TRBV19 and TRBJ1-6; no clear D. The CDR3 totals 15 residues. CDR1 and CDR2 (germline): LNHDA, SQIVND (reference sequence). V was pared by 3 bases and J by 8 bases, with 14 bases between. The CDR3 region has the DNA TGTGCCAGTAGTATTTCGCCCCGGGTGGATTCACCCCTCCACTTT. It codes for CASSISPRVDSPLHF. Full variable domain (remainder filled in from reference TRBV19 and TRBJ1-6): DGGITQSPKYLFRKEGQNVTLSCEQNLNHDAMYWYRQDPGQGLRLIYYSQIVNDFQKGDIAEGYSVSREKKESFPLTVTSAQKNPTAFYLCASSISPRVDSPLHFGNGTRLTVT.

V is TRBV7-9 and J is TRBJ2-7, with D possibly TRBD2 on 6 matching bases. V gave up 6 bases and J gave up 3 bases, with 9 bases separating them. Germline lookup yields CDR1 SEHNR and CDR2 FQNEAQ (reference sequence). The CDR3 consists of 12 residues. The CDR3 here is CASRPAGYEQYF. CDR3 nucleotides: TGTGCCAGCAGACCAGCGGGCTACGAGCAGTACTTC.

The chain is built from TRBV9 and TRBJ2-2; the D gene is possibly TRBD2 (6 bases). Trimming stripped 0 bases from V and 5 bases from J, with 8 bases between. This CDR3 contains 14 residues. CDR1 and CDR2 from the germline V gene are SGDLS and YYNGEE. CDR3 region: CASSVGGVTGELFF. The CDR3 nucleotides read TGTGCCAGCAGCGTAGGGGGGGTAACCGGGGAGCTGTTTTTT. The full variable domain, completed using reference TRBV9 and TRBJ2-2, is DSGVTQTPKHLITATGQRVTLRCSPRSGDLSVYWYQQSLDQGLQFLIQYYNGEERAKGNILERFSAQQFPDLHSELNLSSLELGDSALYFCASSVGGVTGELFFGEGSRLTVL.

The chain uses TRBV4-1 and TRBJ2-2, with D unresolved. The V gene's germline CDR1 is MGHRA and CDR2 YSYEKL. This CDR3 is built from 16 residues. Trimming removed 3 bases at V and 7 bases at J, with 18 bases between. As DNA, the CDR3 is TGCGCCAGCAGCCAGGAGACCGGTGTCCTTAGCGGGGAGCTGTTTTTT. This codes for CASSQETGVLSGELFF.

V is TRBV19 and J is TRBJ2-1, with D perhaps TRBD1 (6 bases). The CDR3 is 14 residues long. Germline V gene data show CDR1 as LNHDA and CDR2 as SQIVND (reference sequence). With 5 bases removed from V and 6 bases from J, the gap between germline ends came to 14 bases. CDR3 protein: CASSAEQGRNEQFF. For the CDR3, the DNA is TGTGCCAGTAGTGCCGAACAGGGTCGCAATGAGCAGTTCTTC.

This clone occurred once. The chain uses TRBV7-8 and TRBJ1-6, with a weak D call TRBD1 (6 bases). Trimming removed 0 bases at V and 6 bases at J, with 9 bases between. This CDR3 is 15 amino acids long. Germline values: CDR1 SGHVS, CDR2 FQNEAQ. In nucleotides, the CDR3 is TGTGCCAGCAGCTTAGCGGGGGCAAGTAATTCACCCCTCCACTTT. Protein product: CASSLAGASNSPLHF.

The sample holds one count of this clone. V usage is TRBV5-1 and J usage is TRBJ2-5, with D perhaps matching TRBD1 (5 bases). The CDR3 contains 14 residues. Germline CDR1 SGHRS, CDR2 YFSETQ. Trimming removed 3 bases at V and 0 bases at J, with 9 bases between. CDR3 in DNA: TGCGCCAGCAGCTCAGGCAGGGACCAAGAGACCCAGTACTTC. This translates into CASSSGRDQETQYF.

V usage is TRBV5-4 and J usage is TRBJ2-3; D is undetermined. Trimming shortened V by 4 bases and J by 0 bases, and 6 bases separated the two germline ends. The CDR3 is 13 amino acids. Per germline, CDR1 SGHNT and CDR2 YYREEE (reference sequence). Here the CDR3 DNA reads TGTGCCAGCAGCGTTGAGAGCACAGATACGCAGTATTTT. Protein product: CASSVESTDTQYF.

The chain uses TRBV6-6 and TRBJ1-5; TRBD1 is a possible D gene (6 bases). This CDR3 is 14 amino acids long. Germline CDR1 reads MNHNY; CDR2 reads SVGAGI (reference sequence). Trimming left V 6 bases short and J 1 base short, with 10 bases between. The CDR3 DNA reads as TGTGCCAGCAGCCTTCAGGGGAGCAATCAGCCCCAGCATTTT. It codes for CASSLQGSNQPQHF.

The chain carries TRBV9 and TRBJ2-5, with D possibly TRBD2 on 6 matching bases. The germline V gene encodes CDR1 SGDLS and CDR2 YYNGEE. The length of the CDR3 is 15 residues. V lost 3 bases and J 5 bases, leaving 17 bases between the germline ends. DNA of the CDR3: TGTGCCAGCAGCGAGCGCCCGGGACTTCAGGAGACCCAGTACTTC. It is translated as CASSERPGLQETQYF.

The chain uses TRBV27 and TRBJ2-5; the D gene is possibly TRBD1 (7 bases). The germline V gene has CDR1 MNHEY and CDR2 SMNVEV (reference sequence). CDR3 length: 13 amino acids. V was shortened by 4 bases and J by 5 bases, with 11 bases between the two germline ends. The CDR3 protein is CASSSTGRETQYF. The CDR3 DNA reads TGTGCCAGCAGTTCGACAGGGAGGGAGACCCAGTACTTC.

This clone was counted between two and nine times. The chain combines TRBV19 with TRBJ1-5, with a possible D match to TRBD1 (6 bases). The CDR3 sequence is 15 residues long. Germline loops: CDR1 LNHDA, CDR2 SQIVND (reference sequence). Between the trimmed V and J ends, which lost 6 bases and 4 bases, there was a span of 16 bases. The CDR3 DNA sequence: TGTGCCAGTAGCTTGGTTACAGGGCGAAATCAGCCCCAGCATTTT. Translating it yields CASSLVTGRNQPQHF.

The chain carries TRBV6-6 and TRBJ1-6; TRBD1 might be the D (6 bases). The CDR3 runs 15 residues. V gave up 6 bases and J gave up 9 bases, with 18 bases separating them. Germline V CDR1 and CDR2: MNHNY, SVGAGI (reference sequence). The chain's CDR3 is CASSLYRETGSPLHF. For the CDR3, the DNA is TGTGCCAGCAGCCTATACAGGGAAACGGGTTCACCCCTCCACTTT.

The rearrangement joins TRBV6-5 to TRBJ2-7; D not resolved. This CDR3 region has 9 residues. V was cut by 10 bases and J by 6 bases, with 7 bases left in between. Germline lookup yields CDR1 MNHEY and CDR2 SVGAGI. CDR3 sequence reads: CATGGEQYF. DNA for the CDR3: TGTGCCACCGGCGGCGAGCAGTACTTC.

This rearrangement joins TRBV9 to TRBJ2-2; weak D call: TRBD1 (7 bases). Trimming removed 7 bases from V and 4 bases from J, with 14 bases in between. In germline, CDR1 is SGDLS, CDR2 YYNGEE. The CDR3 is 14 amino acids. CDR3 sequence (DNA): TGTGCCAGCGAAAGGCAGGGGGGCACCGGGGAGCTGTTTTTT. Its protein product is CASERQGGTGELFF.

This clone was found once. The V gene is TRBV19, the J gene TRBJ2-3, with 12 bases lining up with TRBD2. CDR3 length: 18 residues. In germline, CDR1 is LNHDA, CDR2 SQIVND (reference sequence). Unmatched junction bases numbered 15, after V lost 11 bases and J lost 0 bases. CDR3 sequence: CASESGLAGGRSTDTQYF. DNA of the CDR3: TGTGCCTCCGAATCGGGGCTAGCGGGGGGGCGTAGCACAGATACGCAGTATTTT.